The 15 T cell receptor beta chains below were found in one sample sequenced in a study of low-dose radiotherapy and immunotherapy resistance in tumors. Covering alpha and beta chains, TRAV- and TRBV-specific primers were used for the first-strand cDNA. TCR amplification involved 20 to 25 PCR cycles with a constant-region primer and V-primer adapter. MiXCR, applied by TCRdb to the reads, yields one record per CDR3 protein. The sample has 13,000 or so distinct CDR3 sequences, approximately 68% seen once. Receptor source: a human donor with advanced metastatic prostate, ovarian, gallbladder or colorectal cancer (not recorded which). This table probably holds off-target reads from a library built for another chain.

The rearrangement joins TRBV7-2 to TRBJ1-1; unclear D gene. The V and J ends lost 2 bases and 5 bases respectively, with 3 bases between them. CDR3 length: 11 residues. Germline V gene data show CDR1 as SGHTA and CDR2 as FQGNSA. The CDR3 protein is CASSLQTEAFF. In nucleotides, the CDR3 is TGTGCCAGCAGCTTACAAACTGAAGCTTTCTTT. The full variable domain, with the rest looked up from reference TRBV7-2 and TRBJ1-1, is GAGVSQSPSNKVTEKGKDVELRCDPISGHTALYWYRQSLGQGLEFLIYFQGNSAPDKSGLPSDRFSAERTGGSVSTLTIQRTQQEDSAVYLCASSLQTEAFFGQGTRLTVV.

V is TRBV15 and J is TRBJ2-2; 8 nucleotides line up with TRBD1. The germline V gene has CDR1 LNHNV and CDR2 YYDKDF (reference sequence). Trimming took 4 bases from V and 1 from J; bases not matched to a gene: 2. The CDR3 covers 15 residues. The CDR3: CATSNDRGNTGELFF. CDR3 DNA: TGTGCCACCAGCAATGACAGGGGGAACACCGGGGAGCTGTTTTTT.

The CDR3 DNA reads as TGTGCCAGCAGCCAGAGAGCCAATAGTTACGGGGAGCTGTTTTTT. Protein sequence: CASSQRANSYGELFF. V usage is TRBV7-6 and J usage is TRBJ2-2; unclear D gene. The CDR3 covers 15 residues. Looked up from germline, CDR1 is SGHVS and CDR2 is FNYEAQ. Trimming cost V 5 bases and J 7 bases, with 17 bases left between them.

The chain has TRBV4-1 and TRBJ1-2; 7 bases fit TRBD1. Germline-derived CDR1 and CDR2 are MGHRA and YSYEKL. This CDR3 is 14 amino acids long. The V gene end was trimmed by 0 bases and the J gene end by 6 bases; junction bases not matched to a gene: 4. This chain's CDR3 is CASSQEGQPNGYTF. DNA of the CDR3: TGCGCCAGCAGCCAAGAGGGACAGCCGAATGGCTACACCTTC.

The V and J genes are TRBV6-1 and TRBJ1-2; TRBD1 aligns across 7 bases. After removal of 6 bases from V and 8 bases from J, the junction contained 12 bases not matched to a gene. Germline CDR1 reads MNHNS; CDR2 reads SASEGT. This CDR3 is built from 14 residues. The CDR3 DNA reads TGTGCCAGCAGACCGATACTGCAGGGGGACGGCTACACCTTC. This gives the protein CASRPILQGDGYTF.

The gene calls are TRBV5-1 and TRBJ2-1; D unclear. Germline CDR1 is SGHRS and CDR2 is YFSETQ. Trimming cost V 3 bases and J 15 bases, with 19 bases left between them. The CDR3 has 13 residues. Here the CDR3 DNA reads TGCGCCAGCAGCTATACTCAACGACCATCCTGGTTCTTC. Translated: CASSYTQRPSWFF.

This clonotype was seen a handful of times. The chain recombines TRBV2 with TRBJ2-3, with a possible D match to TRBD2 (6 bases). The germline V gene has CDR1 SNHLY and CDR2 FYNNEI. There are 17 residues in the CDR3. V was pared by 6 bases and J by 2 bases, with 21 bases between. This chain's CDR3 is CASSASPRGSPTDTQYF. CDR3 nucleotides: TGTGCCAGCAGCGCAAGCCCTCGGGGGTCTCCCACAGATACGCAGTATTTT.

V is TRBV5-1 and J is TRBJ2-7; possibly TRBD2 for D (6 bases). Germline V gene lookup returns CDR1 SGHRS and CDR2 YFSETQ. The CDR3 sequence is 14 residues long. V was pared by 4 bases and J by 0 bases, with 11 bases between. Here the CDR3 DNA reads TGCGCCAGCAGCGGGGACGGGAGCTCCTACGAGCAGTACTTC. This encodes CASSGDGSSYEQYF.

There are a few counts of this clonotype. Compared with germline, one end of the junction differs, possibly owing to a read error. The genes are TRBV5-1 and TRBJ1-6; D not resolved. Germline V gene lookup returns CDR1 SGHRS and CDR2 YFSETQ. CDR3 length: 14 amino acids. The CDR3 region has the DNA TGTGCCAGCAGCTTCCAGGAGGAAGATTCACCCCTCCACTTT. It codes for CASSFQEEDSPLHF. The full variable domain, in which reference TRBV5-1 and TRBJ1-6 provide the parts outside the CDR3, is KAGVTQTPRYLIKTRGQQVTLSCSPISGHRSVSWYQQTPGQGLQFLFEYFSETQRNKGNFPGRFSGRQFSNSRSEMNVSTLELGDSALYLCASSFQEEDSPLHFGNGTRLTVT.

This clonotype was counted a few times. J is TRBJ1-4 and V is TRBV12-3 or TRBV12-4, with unresolved D. CDR3 length equals 14 residues. The germline V and J ends were trimmed by 8 bases and 4 bases, with 14 bases remaining between them. DNA for the CDR3: TGTGCCAGCGCGACGACGGGGAATAATGAAAAACTGTTTTTT. Protein sequence: CASATTGNNEKLFF.

The gene calls are TRBV9 and TRBJ2-3; weak D call: TRBD2 (5 bases). The CDR3 totals 13 residues. Per germline, CDR1 SGDLS and CDR2 YYNGEE. Deletions cut 2 bases from V and 9 bases from J, with 13 bases between. CDR3 sequence (DNA): TGTGCCAGCAGCGTGGACTTACGTTACACGCAGTATTTT. The encoded protein is CASSVDLRYTQYF.

The CDR3 is CASSQDRGTGDTQYF. Written as DNA, the CDR3 is TGTGCCAGCTCCCAGGACAGGGGCACGGGAGATACGCAGTATTTT. The J gene is TRBJ2-3, the V gene TRBV18, with 9 bases fitting TRBD1. Germline CDR1 reads KGHSH; CDR2 reads LQKENI. Trimming at V came to 6 bases and at J to 5 bases, leaving 9 bases not matched to a gene. CDR3 length equals 15 residues.

The V call is TRBV24-1, the J call TRBJ2-3; D not certain. The V end was cut by 10 bases, the J end by 2 bases, with 12 bases between. Germline assignment: CDR1 KGHDR and CDR2 SFDVKD. CDR3 length: 13 amino acids. CDR3 sequence: CATAQSSTDTQYF. The CDR3 DNA reads TGTGCCACTGCACAGAGCTCCACAGATACGCAGTATTTT.

V gene TRBV4-1 combines with J gene TRBJ2-7; 10 bases match TRBD1. This CDR3 comprises 18 residues. Trimming at V came to 1 base and at J to 3 bases, leaving 12 bases not matched to a gene. Per germline, CDR1 MGHRA and CDR2 YSYEKL. The CDR3 is CASSQVAPGTGDYYEQYF. CDR3 sequence (DNA): TGCGCCAGCAGCCAAGTCGCCCCTGGGACAGGGGATTACTACGAGCAGTACTTC.

V is TRBV2 and J is TRBJ2-2; TRBD1 is a possible D gene (6 bases). V was cut by 2 bases and J by 8 bases, with 12 bases left in between. The CDR3 is 14 amino acids. Germline V gene sequence: CDR1 SNHLY, CDR2 FYNNEI. CDR3 sequence: CASSEWTARGELFF. Written as DNA, the CDR3 is TGTGCCAGCAGTGAATGGACAGCCCGGGGGGAGCTGTTTTTT.